This T cell receptor (beta chain) was documented in a study of T cell responses to AZD1222 COVID-19 vaccine. Study-wide results and caveats: CD4 TCRs covered the whole spike, strongest at regions 160-218 and 743-854.

The data were produced by immunoSEQ multiplex PCR, yet TCRdb's version contains in-frame clones alone and is incomplete. The data show 150,000 to 200,000 clones, roughly 87% seen once. As regards this clone: The antigen remains undetermined.

Trimming cost V 3 bases and J 3 bases, with 12 bases left between them. This CDR3 has 15 amino acids. CDR1 KGHSH and CDR2 LQKENI come from the germline V gene. The J gene is TRBJ2-4, the V gene TRBV18, with D uncertain. Sample: peripheral blood, taken 28 days after the second AZD1222 dose. The origin of this receptor is an adult who received the AZD1222 COVID-19 vaccine. CDR3 sequence reads: CASSPQPVNKNIQYF. CDR3 in DNA: TGTGCCAGCTCACCCCAACCAGTTAACAAAAACATTCAGTACTTC.